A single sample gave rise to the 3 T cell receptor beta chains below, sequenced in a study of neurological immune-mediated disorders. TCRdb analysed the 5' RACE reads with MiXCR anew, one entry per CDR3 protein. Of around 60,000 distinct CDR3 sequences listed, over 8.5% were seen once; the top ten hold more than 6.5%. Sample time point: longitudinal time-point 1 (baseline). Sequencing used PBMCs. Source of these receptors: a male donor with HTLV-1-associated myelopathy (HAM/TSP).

The CDR3 here is CASSPIRESQETQYF. Written as DNA, the CDR3 is TGTGCCAGCAGTCCCATACGAGAAAGCCAAGAGACCCAGTACTTC. The rearrangement links TRBV7-2 to TRBJ2-5; no reliable D call. The CDR3 is 15 amino acids. Germline V CDR1 and CDR2: SGHTA, FQGNSA. V lost 6 bases, J lost 1 base, and 15 bases lay in between.

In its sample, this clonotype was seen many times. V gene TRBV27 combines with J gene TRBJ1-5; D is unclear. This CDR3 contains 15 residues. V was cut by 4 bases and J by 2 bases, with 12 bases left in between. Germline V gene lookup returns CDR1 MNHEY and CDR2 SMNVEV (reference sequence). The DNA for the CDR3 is TGTGCCAGCAGTTCGTACAGCGCCCGCAATCAGCCCCAGCATTTT. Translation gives CASSSYSARNQPQHF.

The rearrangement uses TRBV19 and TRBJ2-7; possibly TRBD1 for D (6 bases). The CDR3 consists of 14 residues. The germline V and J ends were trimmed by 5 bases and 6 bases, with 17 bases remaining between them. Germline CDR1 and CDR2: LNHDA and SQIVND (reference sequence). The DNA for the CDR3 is TGTGCCAGTAGTGAGGCCAGGGGTGGTCTCGAGCAGTACTTC. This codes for CASSEARGGLEQYF.